A single sample gave rise to the 30 T cell receptor beta chains below, sequenced in a study of cytomegalovirus exposure and HLA in healthy donors. 60 Vbeta and 13 Jbeta primers were used in PCR. Assay used: immunoSEQ multiplex PCR; TCRdb lists only in-frame clones, some missing. The table shows about 140,000 clones, with about 71% occurring only once. Sequencing was done on a sample of PBMCs. The receptors shown here come from a woman aged 55-69 years in good health and CMV-seropositive.

This sequence joins TRBV29-1 and TRBJ2-7; the match to TRBD1 covers 7 bases. Germline V CDR1 and CDR2: SQVTM, ANQGSEA. The CDR3 is 14 residues long. The V gene end was trimmed by 4 bases and the J gene end by 6 bases; junction bases not matched to a gene: 12. The CDR3 loop reads CSVAGTDFYAEQYF. CDR3 nucleotide sequence: TGCAGCGTTGCCGGGACAGATTTTTATGCCGAGCAGTACTTC.

The chain links TRBV5-1 to TRBJ2-2; possibly TRBD2 for D (6 bases). V was cut by 5 bases and J by 1 base, with 15 bases left in between. Germline CDR1 and CDR2: SGHRS and YFSETQ. This CDR3 is built from 16 residues. The CDR3 sequence is CASRSKGTGNTGELFF. Written as DNA, the CDR3 is TGCGCCAGCAGATCAAAGGGGACTGGGAACACCGGGGAGCTGTTTTTT.

The chain links TRBV28 to TRBJ1-3, with 8 bases lining up with TRBD1. This CDR3 has 15 residues. Germline V CDR1 and CDR2: MDHEN, SYDVKM. Trimming at V came to 5 bases and at J to 3 bases, leaving 6 bases not matched to a gene. The CDR3 DNA follows: TGTGCCAGCAGTCCCCAGGGGGCGGGTGGAAACACCATATATTTT. Its protein is CASSPQGAGGNTIYF.

V and J are TRBV2 and TRBJ2-2; D is unresolved. The CDR3 has 16 residues. Germline CDR1 and CDR2: SNHLY and FYNNEI. V lost 0 bases and J lost 1, with 9 bases in between. The CDR3: CASSEARSGNTGELFF. The CDR3 nucleotides read TGTGCCAGCAGTGAAGCGCGATCGGGGAACACCGGGGAGCTGTTTTTT.

The gene calls are TRBV5-1 and TRBJ1-2; the D is unclear. This CDR3 comprises 15 residues. V was trimmed by 0 bases and J by 6 bases, leaving 15 bases between them. Germline V lookup: CDR1 SGHRS, CDR2 YFSETQ. CDR3 residues: CASSLETGRVNGYTF. The DNA for the CDR3 is TGCGCCAGCAGCTTGGAGACGGGGAGGGTGAATGGCTACACCTTC.

This chain joins TRBV9 and TRBJ1-2, with 10 nucleotides matching TRBD1. The CDR3 sequence is 15 residues long. Germline-derived CDR1 and CDR2 are SGDLS and YYNGEE. Trimming removed 4 bases from V and 4 bases from J; junction bases left unmatched: 7. In nucleotides, the CDR3 is TGTGCCAGCAGCCCCCGGGACAGGGGTTCCTATGGCTACACCTTC. Translated, it gives CASSPRDRGSYGYTF.

V gene TRBV9 combines with J gene TRBJ2-1; TRBD1 might be the D (6 bases). Trimming took off 0 bases at V and 9 bases at J, with 7 bases between the two ends. Germline V gene data show CDR1 as SGDLS and CDR2 as YYNGEE. This CDR3 comprises 12 residues. The CDR3 loop reads CASSVVGGEQFF. DNA for the CDR3: TGTGCCAGCAGCGTAGTAGGGGGTGAGCAGTTCTTC.

This chain links TRBV6-5 with TRBJ2-1, with D possibly matching TRBD1 (7 bases). The CDR3 is 16 residues long. Trimming took off 4 bases at V and 9 bases at J, with 22 bases between the two ends. Germline CDR1 reads MNHEY; CDR2 reads SVGAGI. Written as DNA, the CDR3 is TGTGCCAGCAGTTTGCGGCAGGGGGGCCCGACAGGTGAGCAGTTCTTC. This encodes CASSLRQGGPTGEQFF.

The gene calls are TRBV9 and TRBJ2-7, with TRBD2 identical over 10 bases. Trimming took 4 bases from V and 6 from J; bases not matched to a gene: 10. This CDR3 has 15 amino acids. Germline CDR1 SGDLS, CDR2 YYNGEE. The CDR3 nucleotides read TGTGCCAGCAGCCCCCAAGGTTTAGCGGGAGGCGAGCAGTACTTC. Protein product: CASSPQGLAGGEQYF.

The chain combines TRBV6-6 with TRBJ1-5; no reliable D call. The CDR3 contains 15 residues. Trimming shortened V by 5 bases and J by 0 bases, and 11 bases separated the two germline ends. The germline gives CDR1 MNHNY, CDR2 SVGAGI (reference sequence). The CDR3 region is CASSPLANSNQPQHF. CDR3 nucleotides: TGTGCCAGCAGTCCCTTGGCAAATAGCAATCAGCCCCAGCATTTT.

This sequence joins TRBV7-9 and TRBJ2-1, with 8 nucleotides matching TRBD2. This CDR3 has 14 residues. Germline V CDR1 and CDR2: SEHNR, FQNEAQ (reference sequence). J was trimmed by 5 bases and V by 5 bases; bases with no gene match: 5. In DNA form, the CDR3 reads TGTGCCAGCAGCCCGGGACTAGGTGACAATGAGCAGTTCTTC. It specifies CASSPGLGDNEQFF.

The chain combines TRBV28 with TRBJ2-4; D gene uncertain. CDR1 is MDHEN, CDR2 SYDVKM, per germline. This CDR3 region has 16 residues. V lost 1 base and J lost 0, with 10 bases in between. In DNA, the CDR3 is TGTGCCAGCAGTTTATCCCACTCTCTAGCCAAAAACATTCAGTACTTC. Translation gives CASSLSHSLAKNIQYF.

In regard to this clone: A read error may produce the germline difference seen at one junction end. V is TRBV7-7 and J is TRBJ2-5; no reliable D call. The CDR3 is 14 residues long. Germline assignment: CDR1 SSHAT and CDR2 FNYEAQ (reference sequence). The CDR3 bases are TGTGCTAGCAGCTTAGGCCGCAGTCAAGAGACCCAGTACTTC. It yields the protein CASSLGRSQETQYF.

The chain employs TRBV6-6 and TRBJ1-5; D remains ambiguous. Trimming took off 2 bases at V and 4 bases at J, with 6 bases between the two ends. The CDR3 has 13 residues. The germline gives CDR1 MNHNY, CDR2 SVGAGI (reference sequence). The CDR3 here is CASSYRGNQPQHF. As DNA, the CDR3 is TGTGCCAGCAGTTACAGAGGGAATCAGCCCCAGCATTTT.

The V and J genes are TRBV18 and TRBJ1-5; D is possibly TRBD1 (6 bases). Germline loops: CDR1 KGHSH, CDR2 LQKENI. With 3 bases removed from V and 7 bases from J, the gap between germline ends came to 13 bases. CDR3 length equals 14 residues. CDR3 region: CASSPATTGQPQHF. CDR3 DNA sequence: TGTGCCAGCTCACCGGCAACTACAGGGCAGCCCCAGCATTTT.

V and J are TRBV6-6 and TRBJ1-2, with 7 bases lining up with TRBD1. CDR1 MNHNY and CDR2 SVGAGI come from the germline V gene (reference sequence). The CDR3 length is 13 residues. The V gene end was trimmed by 4 bases and the J gene end by 8 bases; junction bases not matched to a gene: 7. The CDR3 nucleotides are TGTGCCAGCAGTTCGAGGACAGGCGGGGGCTACACCTTC. Protein: CASSSRTGGGYTF.

This clone has just a few counts. This chain uses TRBV7-9 with TRBJ2-5, with 7 bases lining up with TRBD2. This CDR3 has 14 residues. The junction had 7 bases not matched to a gene; V was cut back by 5 bases and J by 4 bases. Germline CDR1 and CDR2: SEHNR and FQNEAQ (reference sequence). CDR3 DNA sequence: TGTGCCAGCAGCACTGGCCCGGGAGGAGAGACCCAGTACTTC. It is translated as CASSTGPGGETQYF.

The rearrangement links TRBV6-1 to TRBJ1-2; 7 nucleotides align to TRBD1. Germline assignment: CDR1 MNHNS and CDR2 SASEGT. CDR3 length: 17 amino acids. J gave up 0 bases and V 3 bases, and 10 bases lay outside the gene matches. This chain's CDR3 is CASSDPRGQKANYGYTF. In DNA, the CDR3 is TGTGCCAGCAGTGACCCGAGGGGACAGAAAGCTAACTATGGCTACACCTTC.

This clone was observed a handful of times. The chain joins TRBV23-1 to TRBJ1-1; unclear D gene. TRBV23-1 is identified as an open reading frame with a role that is uncertain. The CDR3 sequence is 16 residues long. The V gene lost 4 bases and the J gene lost 7 bases, with 22 bases spanning the gap. The CDR3 loop reads CASSPLSEAILHEAFF. In DNA form, the CDR3 reads TGCGCCAGCAGTCCGCTCTCCGAGGCAATACTTCATGAAGCTTTCTTT.

The chain carries TRBV27 and TRBJ2-1; TRBD2 is a possible D gene (5 bases). Trimming removed 1 base at V and 0 bases at J, with 13 bases between. The germline V gene encodes CDR1 MNHEY and CDR2 SMNVEV (reference sequence). This CDR3 has 17 amino acids. The CDR3 DNA is TGTGCCAGCAGTTTATTCGCGATGAGGGTCTCCTACAATGAGCAGTTCTTC. Its translation: CASSLFAMRVSYNEQFF.

The chain is built from TRBV15 and TRBJ1-5; 9 bases align to TRBD1. CDR3 length: 18 amino acids. V was clipped by 5 bases and J by 1 base; unmatched bases: 12. CDR1 is LNHNV, CDR2 YYDKDF, per germline (reference sequence). The CDR3 sequence: CATSWQGQGLLSNQPQHF. In nucleotides, the CDR3 is TGTGCCACCAGCTGGCAGGGACAGGGACTTCTGAGCAATCAGCCCCAGCATTTT.

This chain links TRBV28 with TRBJ2-5; 9 nucleotides agree with TRBD2. Germline trimming cut 4 bases from V and 7 bases from J; bases unmatched to any gene: 16. The CDR3 runs to 17 residues. Germline CDR1 and CDR2: MDHEN and SYDVKM. CDR3 coding DNA: TGTGCCAGCAGTTCACTAGCGGGCCGGGCCGGGGAAGGGACCCAGTACTTC. Protein: CASSSLAGRAGEGTQYF. The whole variable domain, remainder taken from reference TRBV28 and TRBJ2-5, is DVKVTQSSRYLVKRTGEKVFLECVQDMDHENMFWYRQDPGLGLRLIYFSYDVKMKEKGDIPEGYSVSREKKERFSLILESASTNQTSMYLCASSSLAGRAGEGTQYFGPGTRLLVL.

This clone was counted only a few times. The chain employs TRBV2 and TRBJ2-1, with 7 bases aligning to TRBD2. This CDR3 has 15 amino acids. V shed 8 bases and J 3 bases; nucleotides not matched to a gene: 10. The germline CDR1 and CDR2 sequences are SNHLY and FYNNEI. For the CDR3, the DNA is TGTGCCAGCGTGACCGGGAGGAGGAACTACAATGAGCAGTTCTTC. Protein sequence: CASVTGRRNYNEQFF.

This clone was detected once. The J gene is TRBJ2-1, the V gene TRBV29-1; unclear D gene. Germline values: CDR1 SQVTM, CDR2 ANQGSEA. Between the trimmed V and J ends, which lost 3 bases and 12 bases, there was a span of 12 bases. There are 11 residues in the CDR3. The CDR3 loop is CSVESRNWQFF. In DNA form, the CDR3 reads TGCAGCGTTGAGTCGCGGAATTGGCAGTTCTTC.

With regard to this clone: This CDR3 is also generated by other DNA sequences in the sample. The CDR3 sequence: CASSLAGTGSTEAFF. In nucleotides, the CDR3 is TGCGCCAGCAGCTTGGCTGGGACAGGGAGCACTGAAGCTTTCTTT. V and J are TRBV5-1 and TRBJ1-1; 9 bases map to TRBD1. This CDR3 has 15 residues. CDR1 is SGHRS and CDR2 is YFSETQ in the germline V gene. V gave up 0 bases and J gave up 4 bases; unmatched junction bases: 4.

V gene TRBV5-4 combines with J gene TRBJ2-2, with D possibly matching TRBD2 (6 bases). CDR1 is SGHNT and CDR2 is YYREEE in the germline V gene (reference sequence). Between the trimmed V and J ends, which lost 5 bases and 4 bases, there was a span of 15 bases. The CDR3 spans 15 residues. The CDR3 is CASRLAGLGTGELFF. The CDR3 DNA reads TGTGCCAGCAGACTGGCGGGGCTGGGCACCGGGGAGCTGTTTTTT.

The rearrangement uses TRBV28 and TRBJ2-5, with 7 bases matching TRBD1. The length of the CDR3 is 13 residues. V trimming: 5 bases; J trimming: 5 bases; junction bases outside the gene matches: 5. The germline CDR1 and CDR2 sequences are MDHEN and SYDVKM. CDR3 sequence reads: CASSTGQEETQYF. DNA for the CDR3: TGTGCCAGCAGTACCGGACAGGAGGAGACCCAGTACTTC.

The chain couples TRBV27 to TRBJ1-2; TRBD1 agrees at 7 bases. There are 13 residues in the CDR3. V dropped 6 bases and J dropped 8; count of bases not matched to a gene: 9. In germline, CDR1 is MNHEY, CDR2 SMNVEV (reference sequence). This chain's CDR3 is CASRTTGSEGYTF. The CDR3 region has the DNA TGTGCCAGCAGGACGACAGGGAGTGAGGGCTACACCTTC.

This clone showed up just once. This rearrangement joins TRBV5-6 to TRBJ2-3; 9 nucleotides agree with TRBD2. The CDR3 sequence is 15 residues long. After removal of 4 bases from V and 2 bases from J, the junction contained 5 bases not matched to a gene. The germline gives CDR1 SGHDT, CDR2 YYEEEE. CDR3 nucleotide sequence: TGTGCCAGCAGCACCCTAGCGGGAATCACAGATACGCAGTATTTT. It is translated as CASSTLAGITDTQYF.

This clone was found once. DNA for the CDR3: TGCAGCGTTGAAGCAACACCGGGGGGCTACGAGCAGTACTTC. Its protein product is CSVEATPGGYEQYF. V usage is TRBV29-1 and J usage is TRBJ2-5; 7 bases are a match to TRBD2. The closer fit of TRBJ2-7 to the DNA end suggests the J call may be wrong. CDR3 length: 14 residues. The V gene's germline CDR1 is SQVTM and CDR2 ANQGSEA.